This is a list of T cell receptor beta chains from one sample in a study of OX40 agonist ivuxolimab in advanced cancers. Only in-frame clones appear in the TCRdb table, and some are missing; sequencing was by immunoSEQ multiplex PCR. The repertoire holds under 50,000 clones, more than 85% seen once, with roughly a third in the top ten. The material sequenced was CD4+ or CD8+ T cells sorted from blood, taken in a trial of the OX40 agonist ivuxolimab. Source of these receptors: an adult with an advanced solid tumor such as melanoma, head and neck, liver or kidney cancer. Both conserved end residues are part of each CDR3. A D gene is named only where the DNA matches it firmly. The size of a clone is reported for some rows only, either as once, few or many, or as a class for expanded clones.

CDR3 length	V gene	clone size	J gene	D gene	CDR3 DNA	CDR3 protein
15	TRBV18	NA	TRBJ1-1	NA	TGTGCCAGCTCATTACGGGGGCCAATGGACACTGAAGCTTTCTTT	CASSLRGPMDTEAFF
15	TRBV4-1	NA	TRBJ2-7	TRBD2	TGCGCCAGCAGCCAAGAACCCAGCGGGGGGGCAGAACAGTACTTC	CASSQEPSGGAEQYF
13	TRBV5-6	NA	TRBJ2-2	NA	TGTGCCAGCAGCTTGGGCGGCACCGGGGAGCTGTTTTTT	CASSLGGTGELFF
15	TRBV5-1	NA	TRBJ2-7	TRBD2	TGCGCCAGCAGCTCGACTAGCGGAGCTGACTACGAGCAGTACTTC	CASSSTSGADYEQYF
14	TRBV5-1	NA	TRBJ1-1	NA	TGCGCCAGCAGCTTTGGCCGAATGAACACTGAAGCTTTCTTT	CASSFGRMNTEAFF
15	TRBV27	NA	TRBJ1-1	NA	TGTGCCAGCATGACGGTGTGGCTTCTGAACACTGAAGCTTTCTTT	CASMTVWLLNTEAFF
14	TRBV19	NA	TRBJ1-5	TRBD1	TGTGCCAGTAGTGACAGGGGGCTTGGTCAGCCCCAGCATTTT	CASSDRGLGQPQHF
15	TRBV7-6	NA	TRBJ2-2	NA	TGTGCCAGCAGCTTAGTTCAGGAAGGCACCGGGGAGCTGTTTTTT	CASSLVQEGTGELFF
14	TRBV27	NA	TRBJ2-7	NA	TGTGCCAGCAGCTCATCCCTAGATCCCTACGAGCAGTACTTC	CASSSSLDPYEQYF
17	TRBV27	NA	TRBJ1-1	NA	TGTGCCAGCAGTACAAGCTATTACAGATTGATGAACACTGAAGCTTTCTTT	CASSTSYYRLMNTEAFF
15	TRBV2	NA	TRBJ1-5	NA	TGTGCCAGCTCCCGGTCGCAATATAGCAATCAGCCCCAGCATTTT	CASSRSQYSNQPQHF
15	TRBV6-5	NA	TRBJ2-7	NA	TGTGCCAGCAGTTACTTGGGGGACCCTTACTACGAGCAGTACTTC	CASSYLGDPYYEQYF
16	TRBV14	NA	TRBJ2-2	TRBD2	TGTGCCAGCAGCCTCGGACTAGCGGGATGGGCCGGGGAGCTGTTTTTT	CASSLGLAGWAGELFF
16	TRBV9	few	TRBJ2-1	NA	TGTGCCAGCAGCGTAGAGGCGGGGACCACCTACAATGAGCAGTTCTTC	CASSVEAGTTYNEQFF